These 19 T cell receptor beta chains originate from one sample sequenced in a study of control samples from healthy donors and cancer patients. Profiling relied on immunoSEQ multiplex PCR, and the TCRdb table lists in-frame clones only, not all of them. Among roughly 93,000 clones listed, about 89% were seen once. Material: PBMCs. The receptors derive from a woman in her fifties or sixties with colorectal cancer.

The chain joins TRBV28 to TRBJ1-5; 8 bases map to TRBD1. Losses at the gene ends were 2 bases for V and 6 bases for J; bases not matched to a gene: 9. CDR3 length: 16 amino acids. Looked up from germline, CDR1 is MDHEN and CDR2 is SYDVKM. CDR3 protein: CASSLRDRPIFQPQHF. CDR3 in DNA: TGTGCCAGCAGTTTAAGGGACAGGCCGATCTTTCAGCCCCAGCATTTT.

This sequence joins TRBV20-1 and TRBJ1-2; D not certain. Trimming removed 5 bases at V and 8 bases at J, with 12 bases between. In germline, CDR1 is DFQATT, CDR2 SNEGSKA (reference sequence). This CDR3 is 11 amino acids long. In DNA form, the CDR3 reads TGCAGTGCTCGGCGGGGAGGGGGCTACACCTTC. This codes for CSARRGGGYTF.

This chain uses TRBV28 with TRBJ2-5, with D unclear. The V and J ends lost 5 bases and 4 bases respectively, with 17 bases between them. CDR1 and CDR2 from the germline V gene are MDHEN and SYDVKM. The CDR3 contains 15 residues. The CDR3, as DNA: TGTGCCAGCAGTGCCCCCACGGACGCTAGAGAGACCCAGTACTTC. Its translation: CASSAPTDARETQYF.

The rearrangement links TRBV30 to TRBJ2-5; D is unclear. Trimming left V 0 bases short and J 4 bases short, with 3 bases between. Germline V CDR1 and CDR2: GTSNPN, SVGIG (reference sequence). CDR3 length: 11 amino acids. The DNA of the CDR3 is TGTGCCTGGAGTGTACGAGAGACCCAGTACTTC. Translating it yields CAWSVRETQYF.

This chain joins TRBV6-6 and TRBJ1-2; D unclear. The length of the CDR3 is 15 residues. The germline CDR1 and CDR2 sequences are MNHNY and SVGAGI (reference sequence). The V and J ends lost 11 bases and 2 bases respectively, with 21 bases between them. The CDR3 nucleotides read TGTGCCCCACCGGCCATGCGGCCCCCGAACTATGGCTACACCTTC. Translating it yields CAPPAMRPPNYGYTF.

The chain employs TRBV2 and TRBJ2-1, with 10 bases that match TRBD1. Unmatched junction bases numbered 5, after V lost 5 bases and J lost 4 bases. Germline V gene data show CDR1 as SNHLY and CDR2 as FYNNEI. This CDR3 spans 15 amino acids. The CDR3 nucleotides are TGTGCCAGCAGTTGGACAGGGGGTCAATACAATGAGCAGTTCTTC. This encodes CASSWTGGQYNEQFF.

A word on this clone: Other DNA variants within this sample encode the same CDR3. This chain connects TRBV19 to TRBJ1-2; TRBD1 aligns across 10 bases. This CDR3 has 14 amino acids. Germline CDR1 LNHDA, CDR2 SQIVND (reference sequence). V dropped 3 bases and J dropped 4; count of bases not matched to a gene: 2. The CDR3 here is CASSIGTGAYGYTF. CDR3 DNA: TGTGCCAGTAGTATTGGGACAGGGGCCTATGGCTACACCTTC.

This chain's CDR3 is CASSLATGNYNSPLHF. CDR3 DNA: TGTGCCAGCAGCTTGGCTACAGGGAACTATAATTCACCCCTCCACTTT. The V call is TRBV7-2, the J call TRBJ1-6, with a possible D match to TRBD1 (6 bases). The CDR3 runs 16 residues. Trimming took 3 bases from V and 3 from J, leaving 12 bases between them. Germline CDR1 and CDR2: SGHTA and FQGNSA.

The V gene is TRBV2, the J gene TRBJ2-4; D remains ambiguous. V gave up 0 bases and J gave up 2 bases, with 14 bases separating them. The CDR3 totals 17 residues. Per the germline V gene, CDR1 is SNHLY and CDR2 is FYNNEI. The CDR3 DNA reads TGTGCCAGCAGTGAAGCGCTTGGGCGTGAGCCCAAAAACATTCAGTACTTC. It codes for CASSEALGREPKNIQYF.

This rearrangement joins TRBV2 to TRBJ1-2, with D unresolved. Germline CDR1 and CDR2: SNHLY and FYNNEI. With 3 bases removed from V and 4 bases from J, the gap between germline ends came to 12 bases. The CDR3 spans 14 residues. The CDR3 region has the DNA TGTGCCAGCAGTGAGAACCTAGGGCCCTATGGCTACACCTTC. The encoded protein is CASSENLGPYGYTF.

V is TRBV7-3 and J is TRBJ1-6; D is unclear. CDR1 is SGHTA and CDR2 is FQGTGA in the germline V gene. Trimming left V 2 bases short and J 9 bases short, with 14 bases between. The CDR3 is made up of 15 amino acids. The CDR3 region is CASSLGGGRSSPLHF. Here the CDR3 DNA reads TGTGCCAGCAGCTTAGGTGGTGGCAGAAGTTCACCCCTCCACTTT.

This clone came up once. The CDR3 region is CASSRQGERGTEAFF. The DNA for the CDR3 is TGCGCCAGCAGCCGCCAAGGGGAAAGAGGGACTGAAGCTTTCTTT. The gene calls are TRBV5-1 and TRBJ1-1, with D tentatively TRBD1 (5 bases). With 4 bases removed from V and 5 bases from J, the gap between germline ends came to 18 bases. Germline CDR1 is SGHRS and CDR2 is YFSETQ. The CDR3 is made up of 15 amino acids.

The V call is TRBV5-5, the J call TRBJ1-1, with D unresolved. CDR1 is SGHKS, CDR2 YYEKEE, per germline (reference sequence). V lost 4 bases and J lost 7, with 14 bases in between. The CDR3 is 13 residues long. The CDR3 sequence: CASSLPGYLEAFF. The CDR3 DNA sequence: TGTGCCAGCAGCCTACCGGGCTACCTTGAAGCTTTCTTT.

The chain has TRBV29-1 and TRBJ2-5; TRBD1 is a possible D gene (5 bases). The CDR3 extends over 13 amino acids. Germline V gene lookup returns CDR1 SQVTM and CDR2 ANQGSEA. V was cut by 3 bases and J by 5 bases, with 13 bases left in between. CDR3 sequence: CSVDTSGSETQYF. The CDR3 DNA sequence: TGCAGCGTTGATACCTCAGGGTCGGAGACCCAGTACTTC.

The rearrangement uses TRBV6-2 or TRBV6-3 and TRBJ1-3, with D uncertain. Trimming left V 2 bases short and J 2 bases short, with 13 bases between. The CDR3 is 16 residues long. The germline CDR1 and CDR2 sequences are MNHEY and SVGEGT. CDR3 nucleotides: TGTGCCAGCAGTTACCCCCGGACGGAGCCTGGAAACACCATATATTTT. Residues: CASSYPRTEPGNTIYF.

This chain uses TRBV3-1 (or the pseudogene TRBV3-2) with TRBJ2-3; unclear D gene. CDR1 is LGHDT, CDR2 YNNKEL, per germline (reference sequence). This CDR3 spans 13 amino acids. The V and J ends lost 1 base and 5 bases respectively, with 7 bases between them. The CDR3 DNA reads TGTGCCAGCAGCCAAGGAGTTCAAGATACGCAGTATTTT. Protein sequence: CASSQGVQDTQYF.

The CDR3 is CASSPQASGGASTQYF. The CDR3, as DNA: TGTGCCAGCAGCCCCCAAGCTAGCGGGGGGGCCTCGACGCAGTATTTT. V gene TRBV7-3 combines with J gene TRBJ2-3; 12 bases are shared with TRBD2. The CDR3 sequence is 16 residues long. The V gene end was trimmed by 5 bases and the J gene end by 9 bases; junction bases not matched to a gene: 12. The V gene's germline CDR1 is SGHTA and CDR2 FQGTGA. Based on the CDR3 plus reference TRBV7-3 and TRBJ2-3, the full variable domain is GAGVSQTPSNKVTEKGKYVELRCDPISGHTALYWYRQSLGQGPEFLIYFQGTGAADDSGLPNDRFFAVRPEGSVSTLKIQRTERGDSAVYLCASSPQASGGASTQYFGPGTRLTVL.

The CDR3 DNA reads as TGTGCCAGCAGAAGGGGCGGAGGAGAGACCCAGTACTTC. Protein: CASRRGGGETQYF. The chain is built from TRBV6-5 and TRBJ2-5, with D perhaps given as TRBD1 or TRBD2 (5 bases each). V was clipped by 6 bases and J by 4 bases, with 12 bases between them. The CDR3 runs to 13 residues. CDR1 is MNHEY and CDR2 is SVGAGI in the germline V gene.

This clone occurred once. The rearrangement uses TRBV5-8 and TRBJ1-3, with no clear D. From germline, CDR1 is SGHTS and CDR2 YDEGEE. The V end was cut by 4 bases, the J end by 0 bases, with 11 bases between. The CDR3 consists of 15 residues. The CDR3, as DNA: TGTGCCAGCAGCATAAAGGGCCTCTCTGGAAACACCATATATTTT. It codes for CASSIKGLSGNTIYF.